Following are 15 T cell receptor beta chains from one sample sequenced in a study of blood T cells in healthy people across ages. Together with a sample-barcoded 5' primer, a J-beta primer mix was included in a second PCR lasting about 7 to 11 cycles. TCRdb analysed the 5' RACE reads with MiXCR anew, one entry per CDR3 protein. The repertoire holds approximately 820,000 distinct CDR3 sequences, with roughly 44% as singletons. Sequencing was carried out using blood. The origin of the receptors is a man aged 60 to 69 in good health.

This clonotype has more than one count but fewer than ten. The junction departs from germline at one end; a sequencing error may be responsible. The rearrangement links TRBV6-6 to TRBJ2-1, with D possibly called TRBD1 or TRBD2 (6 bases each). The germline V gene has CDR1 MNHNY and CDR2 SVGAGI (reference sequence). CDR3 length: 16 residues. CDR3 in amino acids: CASSYSTGASHNEQFF. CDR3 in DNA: TGTGCCAGCAGTTACTCGACGGGGGCCTCCCACAATGAGCAGTTCTTC.

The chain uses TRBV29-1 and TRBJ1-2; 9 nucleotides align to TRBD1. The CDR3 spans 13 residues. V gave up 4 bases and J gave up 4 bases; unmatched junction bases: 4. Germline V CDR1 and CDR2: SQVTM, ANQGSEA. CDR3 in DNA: TGCAGCGTTGGGTTGGGACAGGGCTATGGCTACACCTTC. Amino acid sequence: CSVGLGQGYGYTF.

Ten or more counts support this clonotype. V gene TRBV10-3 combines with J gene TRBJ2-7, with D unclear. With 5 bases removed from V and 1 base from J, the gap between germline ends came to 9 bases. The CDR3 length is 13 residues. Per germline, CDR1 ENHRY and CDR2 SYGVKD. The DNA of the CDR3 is TGTGCCATCAGTCTCGATGTTTCCTACGAGCAGTACTTC. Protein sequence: CAISLDVSYEQYF.

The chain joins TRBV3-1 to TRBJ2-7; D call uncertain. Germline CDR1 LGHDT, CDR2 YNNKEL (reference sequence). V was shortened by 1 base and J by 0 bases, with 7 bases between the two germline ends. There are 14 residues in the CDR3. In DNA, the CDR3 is TGTGCCAGCAGCCAAGGGGTCCGCTCCTACGAGCAGTACTTC. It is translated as CASSQGVRSYEQYF.

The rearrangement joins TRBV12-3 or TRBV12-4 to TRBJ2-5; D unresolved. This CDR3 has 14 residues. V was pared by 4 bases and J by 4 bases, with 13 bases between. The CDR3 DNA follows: TGTGCCAGCAGTTCCCGGACGTCGCGAGAGACCCAGTACTTC. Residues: CASSSRTSRETQYF.

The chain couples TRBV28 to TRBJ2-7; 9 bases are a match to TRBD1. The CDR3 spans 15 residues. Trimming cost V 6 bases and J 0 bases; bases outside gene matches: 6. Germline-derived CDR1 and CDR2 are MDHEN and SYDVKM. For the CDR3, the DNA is TGTGCCAGCAGAAACAGGGGGCCGAGCTCCTACGAGCAGTACTTC. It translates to CASRNRGPSSYEQYF.

This CDR3 reads CATSRGTGRRSGANVLTF. CDR3 DNA sequence: TGTGCCACCAGCAGAGGGACAGGGAGGCGCTCTGGGGCCAACGTCCTGACTTTC. The V and J genes are TRBV15 and TRBJ2-6; TRBD1 agrees at 8 bases. The CDR3 loop spans 18 amino acids. Looked up from germline, CDR1 is LNHNV and CDR2 is YYDKDF (reference sequence). The V segment lost 1 base and the J segment 0 bases; nucleotides outside the gene matches: 5.

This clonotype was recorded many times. For the CDR3, the DNA is TGCAGTGCTCCTTTAAGACAGGGCACTTACAATGAGCAGTTCTTC. Its translation: CSAPLRQGTYNEQFF. J is TRBJ2-1 and V is TRBV20-1; 7 nucleotides align to TRBD1. J lost 4 bases, V lost 5 bases, and 11 bases had no gene match. Germline assignment: CDR1 DFQATT and CDR2 SNEGSKA (reference sequence). The CDR3 covers 15 residues.

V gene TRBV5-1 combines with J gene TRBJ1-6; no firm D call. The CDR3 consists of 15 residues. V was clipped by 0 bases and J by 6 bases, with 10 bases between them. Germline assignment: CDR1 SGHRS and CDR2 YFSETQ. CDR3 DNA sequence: TGCGCCAGCAGCTTGGCCGGAGAGACTAATTCACCCCTCCACTTT. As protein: CASSLAGETNSPLHF.

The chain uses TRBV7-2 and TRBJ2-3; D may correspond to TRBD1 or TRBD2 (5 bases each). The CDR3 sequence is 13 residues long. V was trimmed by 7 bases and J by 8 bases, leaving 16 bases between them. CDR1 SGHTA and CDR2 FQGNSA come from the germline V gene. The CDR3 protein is CTSIPRGASTQYF. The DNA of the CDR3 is TGTACCAGCATCCCTCGAGGGGCCTCTACGCAGTATTTT. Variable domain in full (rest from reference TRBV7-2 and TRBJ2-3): GAGVSQSPSNKVTEKGKDVELRCDPISGHTALYWYRQSLGQGLEFLIYFQGNSAPDKSGLPSDRFSAERTGGSVSTLTIQRTQQEDSAVYLCTSIPRGASTQYFGPGTRLTVL.

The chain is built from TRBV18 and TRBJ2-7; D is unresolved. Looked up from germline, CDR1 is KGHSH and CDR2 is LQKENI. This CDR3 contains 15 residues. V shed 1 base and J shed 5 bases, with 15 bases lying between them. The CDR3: CASSPLSSSVHEQYF. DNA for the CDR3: TGTGCCAGCTCACCACTCAGCTCTTCAGTCCACGAGCAGTACTTC.

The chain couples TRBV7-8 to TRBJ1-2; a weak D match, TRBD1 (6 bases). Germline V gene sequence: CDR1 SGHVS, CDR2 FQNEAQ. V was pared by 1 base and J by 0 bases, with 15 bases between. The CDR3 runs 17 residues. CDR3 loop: CASSLGGAGLTNYGYTF. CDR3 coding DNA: TGTGCCAGCAGCTTAGGGGGGGCTGGATTAACTAACTATGGCTACACCTTC.

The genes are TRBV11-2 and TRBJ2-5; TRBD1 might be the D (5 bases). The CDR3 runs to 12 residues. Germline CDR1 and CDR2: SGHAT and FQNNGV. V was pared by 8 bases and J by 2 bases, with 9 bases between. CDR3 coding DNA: TGTGCCAGCGCCGGACAACAAGAGACCCAGTACTTC. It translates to CASAGQQETQYF.

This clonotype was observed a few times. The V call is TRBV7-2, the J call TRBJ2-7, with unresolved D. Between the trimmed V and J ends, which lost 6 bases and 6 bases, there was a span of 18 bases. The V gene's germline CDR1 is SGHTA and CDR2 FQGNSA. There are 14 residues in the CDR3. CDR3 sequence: CASSGAAWAGEQYF. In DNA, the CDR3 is TGTGCCAGCAGTGGAGCTGCCTGGGCCGGCGAGCAGTACTTC.

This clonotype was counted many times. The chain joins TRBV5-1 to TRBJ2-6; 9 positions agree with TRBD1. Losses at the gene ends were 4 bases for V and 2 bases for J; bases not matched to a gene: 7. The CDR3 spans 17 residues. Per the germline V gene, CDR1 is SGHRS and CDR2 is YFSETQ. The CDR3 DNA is TGCGCCAGCAGCGTGGGACAGGGTCGGACTGGGGCCAACGTCCTGACTTTC. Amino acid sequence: CASSVGQGRTGANVLTF. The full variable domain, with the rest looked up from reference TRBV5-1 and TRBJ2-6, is KAGVTQTPRYLIKTRGQQVTLSCSPISGHRSVSWYQQTPGQGLQFLFEYFSETQRNKGNFPGRFSGRQFSNSRSEMNVSTLELGDSALYLCASSVGQGRTGANVLTFGAGSRLTVL.